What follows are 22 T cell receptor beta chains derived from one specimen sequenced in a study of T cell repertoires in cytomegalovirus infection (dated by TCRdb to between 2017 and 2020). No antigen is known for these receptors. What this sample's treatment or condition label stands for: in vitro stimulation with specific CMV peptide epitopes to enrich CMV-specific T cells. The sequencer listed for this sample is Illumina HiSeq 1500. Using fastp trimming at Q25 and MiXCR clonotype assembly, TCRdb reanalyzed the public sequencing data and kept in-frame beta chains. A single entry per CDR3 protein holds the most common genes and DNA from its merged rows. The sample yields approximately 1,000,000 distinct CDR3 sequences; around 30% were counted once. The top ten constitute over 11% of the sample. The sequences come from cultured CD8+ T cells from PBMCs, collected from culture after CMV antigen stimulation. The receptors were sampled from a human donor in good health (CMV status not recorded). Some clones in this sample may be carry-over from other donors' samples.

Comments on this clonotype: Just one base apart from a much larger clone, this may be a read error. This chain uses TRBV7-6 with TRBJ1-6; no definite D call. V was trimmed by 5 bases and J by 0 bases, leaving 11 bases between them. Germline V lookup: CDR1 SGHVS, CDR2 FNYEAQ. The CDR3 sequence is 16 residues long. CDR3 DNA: TGTGCCAGCAGCCCGGAACAGTCCTCCTATAATTCACCCCTCCACTTT. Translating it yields CASSPEQSSYNSPLHF.

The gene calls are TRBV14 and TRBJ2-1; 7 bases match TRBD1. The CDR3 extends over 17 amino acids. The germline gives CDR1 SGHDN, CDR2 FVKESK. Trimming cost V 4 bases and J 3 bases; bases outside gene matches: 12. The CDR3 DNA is TGTGCCAGCAGCCCCCTTTTTAGGACAGGAAGCTACAATGAGCAGTTCTTC. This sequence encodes CASSPLFRTGSYNEQFF.

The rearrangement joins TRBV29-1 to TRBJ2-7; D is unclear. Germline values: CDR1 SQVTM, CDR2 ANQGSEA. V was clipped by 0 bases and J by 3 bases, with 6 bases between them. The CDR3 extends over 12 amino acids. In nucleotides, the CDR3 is TGCAGCGTTGAAGATGGGGTCTACGAGCAGTACTTC. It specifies CSVEDGVYEQYF.

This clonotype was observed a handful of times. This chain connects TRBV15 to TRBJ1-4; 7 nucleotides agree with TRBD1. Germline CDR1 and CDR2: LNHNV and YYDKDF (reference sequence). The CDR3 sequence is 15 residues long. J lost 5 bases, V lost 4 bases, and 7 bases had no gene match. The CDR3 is CATSIRTGQNEKLFF. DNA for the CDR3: TGTGCCACCAGCATTAGGACAGGCCAGAATGAAAAACTGTTTTTT.

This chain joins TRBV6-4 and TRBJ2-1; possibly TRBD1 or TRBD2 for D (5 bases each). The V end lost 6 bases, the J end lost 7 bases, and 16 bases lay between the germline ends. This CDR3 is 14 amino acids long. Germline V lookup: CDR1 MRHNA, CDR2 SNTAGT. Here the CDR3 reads CASRPGPLWNEQFF. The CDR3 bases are TGTGCCAGCAGGCCGGGGCCCTTGTGGAATGAGCAGTTCTTC.

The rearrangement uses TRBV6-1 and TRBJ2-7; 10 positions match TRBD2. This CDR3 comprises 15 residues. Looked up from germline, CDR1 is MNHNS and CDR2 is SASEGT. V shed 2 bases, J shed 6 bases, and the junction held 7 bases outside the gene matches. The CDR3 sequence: CASSEQGLAGAEQYV. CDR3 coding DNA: TGTGCCAGCAGTGAACAAGGGCTAGCGGGGGCCGAGCAGTACGTC.

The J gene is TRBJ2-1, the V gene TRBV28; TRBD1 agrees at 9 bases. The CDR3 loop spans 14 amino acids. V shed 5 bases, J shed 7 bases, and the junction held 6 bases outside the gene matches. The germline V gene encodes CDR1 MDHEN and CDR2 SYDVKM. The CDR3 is CASSRDRVWNEQFF. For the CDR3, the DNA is TGTGCCAGCAGTAGGGACAGGGTCTGGAATGAGCAGTTCTTC.

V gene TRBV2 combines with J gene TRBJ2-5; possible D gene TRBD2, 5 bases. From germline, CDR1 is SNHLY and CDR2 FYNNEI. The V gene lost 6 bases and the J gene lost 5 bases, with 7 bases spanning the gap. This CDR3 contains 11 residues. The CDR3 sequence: CASRDSETQYF. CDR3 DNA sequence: TGTGCCAGCAGGGACTCGGAGACCCAGTACTTC.

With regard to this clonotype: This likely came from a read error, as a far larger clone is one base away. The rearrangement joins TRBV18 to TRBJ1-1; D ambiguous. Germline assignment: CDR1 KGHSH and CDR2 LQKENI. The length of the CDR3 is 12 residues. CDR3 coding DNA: TGTGTCAGCTCACCAGTGAACACTGAAGCTTTCTTT. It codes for CVSSPVNTEAFF.

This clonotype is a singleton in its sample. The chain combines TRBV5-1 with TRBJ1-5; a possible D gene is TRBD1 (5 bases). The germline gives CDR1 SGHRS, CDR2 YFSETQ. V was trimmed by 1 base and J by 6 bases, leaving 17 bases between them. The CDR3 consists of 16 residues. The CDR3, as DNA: TGCGCCAGCAGCTTGTCAGGGAGAAATATGGGTCAGCCCCAGCATTTT. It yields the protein CASSLSGRNMGQPQHF.

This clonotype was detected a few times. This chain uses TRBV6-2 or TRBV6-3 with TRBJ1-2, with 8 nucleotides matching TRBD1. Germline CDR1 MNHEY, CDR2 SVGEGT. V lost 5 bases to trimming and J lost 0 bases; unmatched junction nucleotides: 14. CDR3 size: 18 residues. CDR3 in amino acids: CASSLTRDRLLANYGYTF. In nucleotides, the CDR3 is TGTGCCAGCAGTCTCACCCGGGACAGGCTCCTGGCTAACTATGGCTACACCTTC.

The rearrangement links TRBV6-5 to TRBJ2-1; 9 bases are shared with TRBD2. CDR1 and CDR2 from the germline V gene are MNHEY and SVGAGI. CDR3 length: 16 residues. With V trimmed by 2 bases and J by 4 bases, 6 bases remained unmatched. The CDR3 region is CASSYGLAGEYNEQFF. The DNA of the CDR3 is TGTGCCAGCAGTTACGGATTAGCGGGGGAGTACAATGAGCAGTTCTTC.

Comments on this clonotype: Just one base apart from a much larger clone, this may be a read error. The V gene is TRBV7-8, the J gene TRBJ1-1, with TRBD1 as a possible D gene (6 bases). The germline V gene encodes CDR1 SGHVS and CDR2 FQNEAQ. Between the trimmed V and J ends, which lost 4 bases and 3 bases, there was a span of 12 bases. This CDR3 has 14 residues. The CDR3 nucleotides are TGTGCCAGCAGCTCCAGGGGAGAGGACACTGAAGCTTTCTTT. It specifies CASSSRGEDTEAFF.

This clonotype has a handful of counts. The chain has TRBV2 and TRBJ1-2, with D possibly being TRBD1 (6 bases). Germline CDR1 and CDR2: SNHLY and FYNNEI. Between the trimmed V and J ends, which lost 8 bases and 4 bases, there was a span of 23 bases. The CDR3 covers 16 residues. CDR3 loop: CASPARWGRASYGYTF. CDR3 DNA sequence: TGTGCCAGCCCGGCACGGTGGGGGCGGGCCAGCTATGGCTACACCTTC.

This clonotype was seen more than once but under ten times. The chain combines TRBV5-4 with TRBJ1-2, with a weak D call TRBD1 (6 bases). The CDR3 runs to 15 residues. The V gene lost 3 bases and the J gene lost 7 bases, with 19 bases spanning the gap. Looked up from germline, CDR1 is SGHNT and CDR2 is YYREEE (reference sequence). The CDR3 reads CASSSDGGGISGYTF. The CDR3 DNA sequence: TGTGCCAGCAGCTCGGACGGGGGGGGCATATCTGGCTACACCTTC.

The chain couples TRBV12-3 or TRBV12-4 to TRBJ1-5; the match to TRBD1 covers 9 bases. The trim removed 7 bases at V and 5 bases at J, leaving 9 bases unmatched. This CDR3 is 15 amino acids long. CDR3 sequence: CASTRQGVMHQPQHF. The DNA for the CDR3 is TGTGCCAGCACCCGACAGGGGGTGATGCATCAGCCCCAGCATTTT.

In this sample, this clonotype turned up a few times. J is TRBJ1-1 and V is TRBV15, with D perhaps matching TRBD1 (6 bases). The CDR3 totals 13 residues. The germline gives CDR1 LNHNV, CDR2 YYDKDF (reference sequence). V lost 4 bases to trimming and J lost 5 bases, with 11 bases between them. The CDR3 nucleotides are TGTGCCACCAGCAACAGGGCGAGAACTGAAGCTTTCTTT. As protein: CATSNRARTEAFF.

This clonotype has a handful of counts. DNA of the CDR3: TGTGCCAGCAGTAACCAGGGTGGGGTCTACGAGCAGTACTTC. As protein: CASSNQGGVYEQYF. This chain links TRBV6-2 or TRBV6-3 with TRBJ2-7; weak D call: TRBD1 (5 bases). Looked up from germline, CDR1 is MNHEY and CDR2 is SVGEGT. Deletions cut 5 bases from V and 3 bases from J, with 14 bases between. The CDR3 sequence is 14 residues long.

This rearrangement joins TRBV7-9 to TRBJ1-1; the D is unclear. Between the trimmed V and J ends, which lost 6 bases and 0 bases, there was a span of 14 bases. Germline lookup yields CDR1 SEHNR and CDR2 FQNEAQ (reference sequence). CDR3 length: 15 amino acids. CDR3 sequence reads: CASSRQVSVNTEAFF. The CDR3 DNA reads TGTGCCAGCAGTCGCCAGGTGTCAGTGAACACTGAAGCTTTCTTT.

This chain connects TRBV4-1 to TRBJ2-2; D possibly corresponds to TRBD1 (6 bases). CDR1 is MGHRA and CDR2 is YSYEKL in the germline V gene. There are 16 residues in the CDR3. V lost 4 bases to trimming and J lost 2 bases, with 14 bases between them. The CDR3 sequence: CASSLPSGANTGELFF. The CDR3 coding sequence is TGCGCCAGCAGCCTCCCATCAGGGGCTAACACCGGGGAGCTGTTTTTT.

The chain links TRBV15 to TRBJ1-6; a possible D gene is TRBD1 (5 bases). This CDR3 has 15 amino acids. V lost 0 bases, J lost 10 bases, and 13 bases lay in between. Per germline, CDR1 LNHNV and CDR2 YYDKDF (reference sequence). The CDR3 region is CATSRDRGPGSPLHF. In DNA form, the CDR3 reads TGTGCCACCAGCAGAGATCGCGGGCCAGGGTCACCCCTCCACTTT.

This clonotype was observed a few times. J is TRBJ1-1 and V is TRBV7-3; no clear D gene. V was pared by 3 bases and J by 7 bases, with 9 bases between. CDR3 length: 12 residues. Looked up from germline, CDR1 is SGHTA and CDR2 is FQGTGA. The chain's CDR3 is CASSFMFGEAFF. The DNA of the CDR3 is TGTGCCAGCAGCTTCATGTTCGGTGAAGCTTTCTTT.